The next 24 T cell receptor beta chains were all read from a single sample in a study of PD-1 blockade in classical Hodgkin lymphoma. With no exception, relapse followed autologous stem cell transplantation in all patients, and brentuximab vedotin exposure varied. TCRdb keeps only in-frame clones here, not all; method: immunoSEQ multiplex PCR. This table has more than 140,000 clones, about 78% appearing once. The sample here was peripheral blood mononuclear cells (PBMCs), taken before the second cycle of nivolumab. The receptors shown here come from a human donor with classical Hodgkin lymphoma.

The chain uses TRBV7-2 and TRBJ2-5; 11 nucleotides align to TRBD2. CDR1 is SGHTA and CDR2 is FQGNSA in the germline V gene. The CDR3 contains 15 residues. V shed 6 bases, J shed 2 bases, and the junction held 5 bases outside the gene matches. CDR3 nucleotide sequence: TGTGCCAGCAGTTTCCCTAGCGGGGGGCAAGAGACCCAGTACTTC. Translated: CASSFPSGGQETQYF.

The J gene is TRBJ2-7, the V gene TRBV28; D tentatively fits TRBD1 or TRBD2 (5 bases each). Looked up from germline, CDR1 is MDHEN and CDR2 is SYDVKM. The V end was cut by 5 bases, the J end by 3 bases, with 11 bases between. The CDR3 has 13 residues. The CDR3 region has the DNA TGTGCCAGCAGTATTCCAGGGAGCTACGAGCAGTACTTC. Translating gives CASSIPGSYEQYF.

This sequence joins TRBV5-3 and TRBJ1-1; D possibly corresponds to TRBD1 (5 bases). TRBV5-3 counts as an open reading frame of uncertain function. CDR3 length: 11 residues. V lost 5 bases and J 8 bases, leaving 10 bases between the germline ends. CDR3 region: CARRGREEAFF. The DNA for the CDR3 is TGTGCCAGAAGGGGGCGGGAGGAAGCTTTCTTT.

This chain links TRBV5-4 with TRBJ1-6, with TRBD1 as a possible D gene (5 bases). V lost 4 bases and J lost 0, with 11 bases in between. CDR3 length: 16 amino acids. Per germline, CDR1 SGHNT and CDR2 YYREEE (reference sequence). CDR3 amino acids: CASSPAGSSYNSPLHF. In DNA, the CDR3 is TGTGCCAGCAGCCCGGCAGGGAGCTCCTATAATTCACCCCTCCACTTT.

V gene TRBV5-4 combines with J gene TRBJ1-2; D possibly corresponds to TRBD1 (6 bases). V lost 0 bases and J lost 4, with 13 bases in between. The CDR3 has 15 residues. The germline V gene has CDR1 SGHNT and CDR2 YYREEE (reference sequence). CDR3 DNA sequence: TGTGCCAGCAGCTTGGACAACAGGGATGGCTATGGCTACACCTTC. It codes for CASSLDNRDGYGYTF.

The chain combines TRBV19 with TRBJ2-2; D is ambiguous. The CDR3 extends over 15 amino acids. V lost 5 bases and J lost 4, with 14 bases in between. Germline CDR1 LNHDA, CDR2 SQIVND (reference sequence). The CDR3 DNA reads TGTGCCAGTAGTTTCGGTGTCAGAGCCACCGGGGAGCTGTTTTTT. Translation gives CASSFGVRATGELFF.

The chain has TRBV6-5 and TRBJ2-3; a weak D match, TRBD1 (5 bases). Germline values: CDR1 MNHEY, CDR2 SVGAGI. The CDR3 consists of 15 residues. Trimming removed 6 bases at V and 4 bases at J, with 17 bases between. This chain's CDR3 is CASSPPLTRADTQYF. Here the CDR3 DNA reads TGTGCCAGCAGCCCCCCGCTGACCAGGGCAGATACGCAGTATTTT.

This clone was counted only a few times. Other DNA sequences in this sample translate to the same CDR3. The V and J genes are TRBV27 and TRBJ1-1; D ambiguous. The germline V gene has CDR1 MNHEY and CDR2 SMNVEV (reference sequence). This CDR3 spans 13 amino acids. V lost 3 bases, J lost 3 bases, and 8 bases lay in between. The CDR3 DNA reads TGTGCCAGCAGTTTGGGGAGGGACACTGAAGCTTTCTTT. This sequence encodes CASSLGRDTEAFF.

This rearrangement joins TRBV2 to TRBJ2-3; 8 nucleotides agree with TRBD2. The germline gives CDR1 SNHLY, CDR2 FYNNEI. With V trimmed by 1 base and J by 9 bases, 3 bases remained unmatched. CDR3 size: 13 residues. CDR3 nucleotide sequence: TGTGCCAGCAGTGAAGGTCGGACTAGCACGCAGTATTTT. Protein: CASSEGRTSTQYF.

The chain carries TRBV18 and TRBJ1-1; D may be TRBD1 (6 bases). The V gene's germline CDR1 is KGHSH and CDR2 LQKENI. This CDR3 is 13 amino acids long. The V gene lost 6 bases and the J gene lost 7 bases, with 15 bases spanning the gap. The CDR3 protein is CASSEGLGGEAFF. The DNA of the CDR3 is TGTGCCAGCTCGGAGGGACTAGGGGGTGAAGCTTTCTTT.

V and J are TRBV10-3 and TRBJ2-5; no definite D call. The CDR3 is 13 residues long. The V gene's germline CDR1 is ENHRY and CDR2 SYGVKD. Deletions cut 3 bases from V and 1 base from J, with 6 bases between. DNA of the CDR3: TGTGCCATCAGTGAATGGGGCCAAGAGACCCAGTACTTC. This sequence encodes CAISEWGQETQYF.

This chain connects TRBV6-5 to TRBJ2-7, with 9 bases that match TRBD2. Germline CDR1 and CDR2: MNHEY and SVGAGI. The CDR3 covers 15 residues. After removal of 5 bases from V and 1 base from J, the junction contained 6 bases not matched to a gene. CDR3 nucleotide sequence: TGTGCCAGCAGTCCCCGGACTAGCGTTTCCTACGAGCAGTACTTC. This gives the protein CASSPRTSVSYEQYF.

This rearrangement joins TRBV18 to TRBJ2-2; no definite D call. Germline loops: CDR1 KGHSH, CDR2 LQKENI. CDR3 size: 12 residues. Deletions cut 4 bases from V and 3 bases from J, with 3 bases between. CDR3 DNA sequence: TGTGCCAGCTCACTTTACACCGGGGAGCTGTTTTTT. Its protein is CASSLYTGELFF. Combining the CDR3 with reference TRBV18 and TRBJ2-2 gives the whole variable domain NAGVMQNPRHLVRRRGQEARLRCSPMKGHSHVYWYRQLPEEGLKFMVYLQKENIIDESGMPKERFSAEFPKEGPSILRIQQVVRGDSAAYFCASSLYTGELFFGEGSRLTVL.

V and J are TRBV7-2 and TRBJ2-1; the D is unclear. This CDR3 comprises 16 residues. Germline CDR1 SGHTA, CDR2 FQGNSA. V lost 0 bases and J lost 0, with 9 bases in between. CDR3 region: CASSLARWTSYNEQFF. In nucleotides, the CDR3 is TGTGCCAGCAGCTTAGCGCGGTGGACCTCCTACAATGAGCAGTTCTTC.

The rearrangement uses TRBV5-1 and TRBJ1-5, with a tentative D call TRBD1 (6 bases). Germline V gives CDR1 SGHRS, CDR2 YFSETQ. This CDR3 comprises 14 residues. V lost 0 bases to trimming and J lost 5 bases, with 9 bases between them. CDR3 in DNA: TGCGCCAGCAGCTTGGGGACAGCGTATCAGCCCCAGCATTTT. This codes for CASSLGTAYQPQHF.

In DNA, the CDR3 is TGTGCCAGCAGCTTACTGCGGGAGTGGGGAGATACGCAGTATTTT. Protein sequence: CASSLLREWGDTQYF. The J gene is TRBJ2-3, the V gene TRBV11-2, with 7 bases that match TRBD2. The CDR3 consists of 15 residues. The V gene's germline CDR1 is SGHAT and CDR2 FQNNGV. V lost 2 bases to trimming and J lost 5 bases; unmatched junction nucleotides: 7.

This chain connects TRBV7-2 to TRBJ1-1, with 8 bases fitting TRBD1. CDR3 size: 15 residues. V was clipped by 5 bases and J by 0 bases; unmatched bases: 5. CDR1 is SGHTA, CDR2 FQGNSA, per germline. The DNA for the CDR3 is TGTGCCAGCAGCCCCAGGGGGCTGATGAACACTGAAGCTTTCTTT. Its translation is CASSPRGLMNTEAFF.

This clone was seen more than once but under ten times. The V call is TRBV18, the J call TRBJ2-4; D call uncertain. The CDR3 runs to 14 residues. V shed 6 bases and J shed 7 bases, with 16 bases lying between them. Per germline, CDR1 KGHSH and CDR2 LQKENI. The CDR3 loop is CASSPVGDGNIQYF. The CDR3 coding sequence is TGTGCCAGCTCCCCGGTTGGGGATGGCAACATTCAGTACTTC.

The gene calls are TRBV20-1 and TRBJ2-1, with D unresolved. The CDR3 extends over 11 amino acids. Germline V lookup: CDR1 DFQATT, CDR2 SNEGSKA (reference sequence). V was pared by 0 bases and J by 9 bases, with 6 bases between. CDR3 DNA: TGCAGTGCTAGAGATCGTACTGAGCAGTTCTTC. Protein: CSARDRTEQFF.

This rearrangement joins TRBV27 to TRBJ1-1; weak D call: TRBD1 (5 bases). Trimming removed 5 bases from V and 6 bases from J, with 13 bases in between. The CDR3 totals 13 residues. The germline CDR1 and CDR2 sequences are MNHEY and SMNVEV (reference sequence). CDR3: CASSPHRYSEAFF. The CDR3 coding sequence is TGTGCCAGCAGTCCCCACAGGTATTCTGAAGCTTTCTTT.

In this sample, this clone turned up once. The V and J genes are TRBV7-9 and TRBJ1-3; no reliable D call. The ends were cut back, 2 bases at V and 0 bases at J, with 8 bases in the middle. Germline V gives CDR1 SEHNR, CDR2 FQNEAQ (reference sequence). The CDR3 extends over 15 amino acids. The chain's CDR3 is CASSLLEFSGNTIYF. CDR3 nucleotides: TGTGCCAGCAGCTTATTAGAGTTCTCTGGAAACACCATATATTTT.

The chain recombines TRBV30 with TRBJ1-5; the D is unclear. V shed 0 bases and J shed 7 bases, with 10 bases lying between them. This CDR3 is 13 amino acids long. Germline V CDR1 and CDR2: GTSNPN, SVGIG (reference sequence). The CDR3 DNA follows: TGTGCCTGGAGTGTAGAAGGGTTGCAGCCCCAGCATTTT. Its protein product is CAWSVEGLQPQHF.

The CDR3 nucleotides are TGTGCCAGCAGCGCCCTGGGCGGAGGGACTAATGAAAAACTGTTTTTT. Encoded protein: CASSALGGGTNEKLFF. The chain joins TRBV25-1 to TRBJ1-4; D is unclear. V was pared by 6 bases and J by 2 bases, with 16 bases between. From germline, CDR1 is MGHDK and CDR2 SYGVNS. This CDR3 contains 16 residues.

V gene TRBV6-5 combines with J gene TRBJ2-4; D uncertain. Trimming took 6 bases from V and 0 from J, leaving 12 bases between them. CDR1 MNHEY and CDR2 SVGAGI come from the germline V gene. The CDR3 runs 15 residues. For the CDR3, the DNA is TGTGCCAGCAGCACAACTTCCCTAGCCAAAAACATTCAGTACTTC. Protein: CASSTTSLAKNIQYF.